The present T cell receptor (beta chain) was sequenced within a study of vaccination and CD4 T cells after COVID-19. Study as a whole: Investigators stimulated cells with overlapping spike peptides drawn from SARS-CoV-2, HCoV-NL63, HCoV-OC43 and HCoV-229E.

Sample treatment: approximately 9-day PBMC culture with coronavirus spike peptide pools or control peptides (ViraFEST assay). After being plated at a few million per well, PBMCs were cultured with about 10 IU/ml IL-2 and around 9.7 ug/ml peptide pools. CDR1 SEHNR and CDR2 FQNEAQ come from the germline V gene (reference sequence). The CDR3 is 20 amino acids. With V trimmed by 0 bases and J by 1 base, 15 bases remained unmatched. General study results and limits: Going from around 20 to 38, median SARS-CoV-2-reactive clonotypes did not rise significantly.

Regarding this clonotype: As yet, its antigen is unknown.

Cultured CD4+ T-cell DNA underwent Oncomine TCR Beta short-read sequencing. MiXCR was run by TCRdb on the PCR reads, yielding one entry per CDR3 protein. This sample carries 15,000 to 20,000 distinct CDR3 sequences, 35% to 40% of them seen once, and the ten largest clones take 9.5% to 15%. The chain has TRBV7-9 and TRBJ2-5, with 9 bases aligning to TRBD1. This TCR derives from a human donor who had recovered from COVID-19. The sequencing sample was made of CD4+ T cells from blood, cultured in vitro. The CDR3 reads CASSLARNRGPESPQETQYF. The CDR3 DNA is TGTGCCAGCAGCTTAGCGCGTAACAGGGGGCCAGAGTCCCCCCAAGAGACCCAGTACTTC.